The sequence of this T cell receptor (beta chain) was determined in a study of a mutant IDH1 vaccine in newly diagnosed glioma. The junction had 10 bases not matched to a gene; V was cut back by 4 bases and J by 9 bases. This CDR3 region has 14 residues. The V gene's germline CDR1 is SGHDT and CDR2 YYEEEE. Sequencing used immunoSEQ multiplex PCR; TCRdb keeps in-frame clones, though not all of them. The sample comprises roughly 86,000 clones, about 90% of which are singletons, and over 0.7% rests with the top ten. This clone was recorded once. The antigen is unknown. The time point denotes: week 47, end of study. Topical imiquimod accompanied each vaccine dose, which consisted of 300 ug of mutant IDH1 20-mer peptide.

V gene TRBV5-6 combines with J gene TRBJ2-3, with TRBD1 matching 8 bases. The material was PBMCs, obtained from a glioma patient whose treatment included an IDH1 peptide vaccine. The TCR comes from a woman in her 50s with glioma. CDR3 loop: CASSPDREVWTQYF. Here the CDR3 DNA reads TGTGCCAGCAGCCCGGACAGGGAGGTGTGGACGCAGTATTTT.